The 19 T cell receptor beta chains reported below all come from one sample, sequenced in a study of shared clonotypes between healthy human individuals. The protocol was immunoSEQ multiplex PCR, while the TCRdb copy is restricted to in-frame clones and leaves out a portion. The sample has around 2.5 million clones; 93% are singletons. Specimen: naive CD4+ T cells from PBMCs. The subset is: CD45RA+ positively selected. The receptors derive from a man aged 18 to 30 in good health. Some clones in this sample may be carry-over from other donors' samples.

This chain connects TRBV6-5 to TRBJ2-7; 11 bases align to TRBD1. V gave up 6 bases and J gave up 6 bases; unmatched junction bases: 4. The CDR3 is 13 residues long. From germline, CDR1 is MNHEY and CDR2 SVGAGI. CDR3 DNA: TGTGCCAGCAGGAGGACAGGGGGCGCCGAGCAGTACTTC. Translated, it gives CASRRTGGAEQYF.

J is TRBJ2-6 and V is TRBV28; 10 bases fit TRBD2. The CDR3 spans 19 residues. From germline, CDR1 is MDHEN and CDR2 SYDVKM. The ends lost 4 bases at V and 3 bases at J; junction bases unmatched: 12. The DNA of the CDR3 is TGTGCCAGCAGTTCGATCGGGGTAGCGGGAGGTTATGGGGCCAACGTCCTGACTTTC. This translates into CASSSIGVAGGYGANVLTF.

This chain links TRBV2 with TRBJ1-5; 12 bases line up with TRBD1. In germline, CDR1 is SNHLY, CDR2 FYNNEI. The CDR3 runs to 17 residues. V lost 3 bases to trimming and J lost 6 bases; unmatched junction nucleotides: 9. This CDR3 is CASSDPGTGGYSQPQHF. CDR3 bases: TGTGCCAGCAGTGACCCCGGGACAGGGGGCTATAGTCAGCCCCAGCATTTT.

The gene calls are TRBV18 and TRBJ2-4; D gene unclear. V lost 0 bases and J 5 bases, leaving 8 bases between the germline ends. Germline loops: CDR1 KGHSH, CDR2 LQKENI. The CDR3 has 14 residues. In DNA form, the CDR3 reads TGTGCCAGCTCACCACCGTCCCAAGAAAACATTCAGTACTTC. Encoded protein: CASSPPSQENIQYF.

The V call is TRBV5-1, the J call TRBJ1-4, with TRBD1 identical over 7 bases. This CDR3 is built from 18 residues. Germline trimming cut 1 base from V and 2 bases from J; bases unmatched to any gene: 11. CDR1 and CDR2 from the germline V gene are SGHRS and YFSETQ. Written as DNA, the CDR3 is TGCGCCAGCAGCTTGCGCAGGGGGAGTGATACGACTAATGAAAAACTGTTTTTT. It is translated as CASSLRRGSDTTNEKLFF.

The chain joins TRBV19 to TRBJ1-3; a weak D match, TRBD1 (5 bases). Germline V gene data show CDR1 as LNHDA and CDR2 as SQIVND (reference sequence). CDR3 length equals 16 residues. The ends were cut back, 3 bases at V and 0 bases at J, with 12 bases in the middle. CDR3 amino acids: CASSIRTLVSGNTIYF. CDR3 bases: TGTGCCAGTAGTATCCGGACACTCGTCTCTGGAAACACCATATATTTT.

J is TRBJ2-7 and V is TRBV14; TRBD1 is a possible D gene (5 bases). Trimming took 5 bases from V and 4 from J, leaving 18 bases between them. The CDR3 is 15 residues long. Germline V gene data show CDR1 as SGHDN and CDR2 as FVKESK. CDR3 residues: CASSLDSPSSYEQYF. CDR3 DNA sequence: TGTGCCAGCAGCTTAGACAGCCCAAGTTCTTACGAGCAGTACTTC.

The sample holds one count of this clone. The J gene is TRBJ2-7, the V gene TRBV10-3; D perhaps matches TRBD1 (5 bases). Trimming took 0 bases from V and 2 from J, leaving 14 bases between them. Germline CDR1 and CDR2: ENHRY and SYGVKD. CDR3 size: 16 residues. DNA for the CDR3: TGTGCCATCAGTGAGTCAAGGGGTATAGCCACCTACGAGCAGTACTTC. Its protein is CAISESRGIATYEQYF.

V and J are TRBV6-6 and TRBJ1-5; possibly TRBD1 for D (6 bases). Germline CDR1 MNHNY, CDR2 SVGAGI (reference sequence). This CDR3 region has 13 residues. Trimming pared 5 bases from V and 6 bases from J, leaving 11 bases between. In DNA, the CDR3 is TGTGCCAGCAGTACAGGGACCGGTCAGCCCCAGCATTTT. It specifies CASSTGTGQPQHF.

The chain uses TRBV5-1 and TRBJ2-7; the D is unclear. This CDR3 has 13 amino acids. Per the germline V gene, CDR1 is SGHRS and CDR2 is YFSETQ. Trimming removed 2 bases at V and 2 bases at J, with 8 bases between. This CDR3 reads CASSFSETYEQYF. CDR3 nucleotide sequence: TGCGCCAGCAGCTTCTCCGAGACCTACGAGCAGTACTTC.

In nucleotides, the CDR3 is TGTGCCAGCAGCTCCCCAGGGGCCCTCGGGGGAGAGCAGTACTTC. It codes for CASSSPGALGGEQYF. The V call is TRBV7-6, the J call TRBJ2-7; the D gene could be TRBD1 or TRBD2 (6 bases each). V was shortened by 4 bases and J by 7 bases, with 20 bases between the two germline ends. Germline loops: CDR1 SGHVS, CDR2 FNYEAQ. The CDR3 runs to 15 residues. The entire variable domain, with the rest obtained from reference TRBV7-6 and TRBJ2-7, is as follows: GAGVSQSPRYKVTKRGQDVALRCDPISGHVSLYWYRQALGQGPEFLTYFNYEAQQDKSGLPNDRFSAERPEGSISTLTIQRTEQRDSAMYRCASSSPGALGGEQYFGPGTRLTVT.

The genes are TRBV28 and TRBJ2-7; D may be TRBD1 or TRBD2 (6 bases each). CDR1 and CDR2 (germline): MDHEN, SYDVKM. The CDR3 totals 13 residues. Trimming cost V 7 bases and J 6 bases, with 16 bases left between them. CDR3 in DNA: TGTGCCAGCACCCCGGGACACGGGGGCGAGCAGTACTTC. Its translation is CASTPGHGGEQYF.

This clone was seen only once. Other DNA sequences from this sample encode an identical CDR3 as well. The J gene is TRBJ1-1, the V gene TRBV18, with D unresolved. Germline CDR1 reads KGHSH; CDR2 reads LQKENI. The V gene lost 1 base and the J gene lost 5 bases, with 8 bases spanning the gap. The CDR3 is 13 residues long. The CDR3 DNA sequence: TGTGCCAGCTCACCACGTACTGGAACTGAAGCTTTCTTT. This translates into CASSPRTGTEAFF.

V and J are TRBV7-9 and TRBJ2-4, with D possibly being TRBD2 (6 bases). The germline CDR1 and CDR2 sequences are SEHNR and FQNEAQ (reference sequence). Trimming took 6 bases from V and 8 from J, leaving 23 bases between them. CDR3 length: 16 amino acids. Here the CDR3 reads CASSKGRERAVDIQYF. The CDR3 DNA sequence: TGTGCCAGCAGTAAGGGCCGGGAGAGGGCAGTAGACATTCAGTACTTC.

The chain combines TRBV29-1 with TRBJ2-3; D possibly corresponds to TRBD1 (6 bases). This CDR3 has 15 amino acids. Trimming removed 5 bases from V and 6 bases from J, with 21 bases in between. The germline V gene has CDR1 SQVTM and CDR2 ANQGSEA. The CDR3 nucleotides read TGCAGCGTTTCCGGGACATCGGGTGGTCAGGATACGCAGTATTTT. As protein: CSVSGTSGGQDTQYF.

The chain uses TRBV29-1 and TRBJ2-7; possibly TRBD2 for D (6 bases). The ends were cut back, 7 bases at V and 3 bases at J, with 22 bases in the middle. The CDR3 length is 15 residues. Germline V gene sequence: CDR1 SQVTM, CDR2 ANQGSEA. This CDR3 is CSASYPGLRDYEQYF. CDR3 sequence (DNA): TGCAGCGCCTCCTATCCGGGACTTCGAGACTACGAGCAGTACTTC.

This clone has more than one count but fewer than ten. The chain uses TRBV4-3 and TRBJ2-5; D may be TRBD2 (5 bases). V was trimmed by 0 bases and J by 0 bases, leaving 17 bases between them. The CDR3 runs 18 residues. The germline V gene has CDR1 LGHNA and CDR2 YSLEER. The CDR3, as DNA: TGCGCCAGCAGCCAAGAAAACGAGGCGACCGGGGACCAAGAGACCCAGTACTTC. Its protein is CASSQENEATGDQETQYF.

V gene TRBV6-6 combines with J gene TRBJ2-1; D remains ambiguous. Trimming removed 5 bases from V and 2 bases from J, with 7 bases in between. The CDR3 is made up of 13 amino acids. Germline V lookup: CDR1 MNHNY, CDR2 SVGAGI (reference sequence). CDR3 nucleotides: TGTGCCAGCAGTGGACCACCCTACAATGAGCAGTTCTTC. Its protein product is CASSGPPYNEQFF.

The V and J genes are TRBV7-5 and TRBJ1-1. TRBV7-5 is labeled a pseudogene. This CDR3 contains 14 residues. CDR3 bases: TGTGCCGGAACCCCGCGGGACAAGAACACTGAAGCTTTCTTT. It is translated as CAGTPRDKNTEAFF.